The T cell receptor beta chain under discussion was sequenced for a study of blood T cell repertoires in COVID-19. Study context: The origin of the acute and convalescent COVID-19 samples was the United States, Italy and Spain. PBMCs, B-cell-depleted T cells, or T cells provided the cDNA or gDNA that made up the material.

In the original processing: The assay estimated nucleated cells by amplifying reference gene primers. Sequencing was performed with immunoSEQ multiplex PCR; in TCRdb, only in-frame clones are kept and a portion is missing. From that table come the V and J calls and clone size; the DNA was used to work out D and trimming. Of nearly 100,000 clones in the sample, about 88% were seen once. This receptor was obtained from a woman aged 60-75 years with acute or convalescent COVID-19. Sequencing was performed on peripheral blood.

CDR3 nucleotide sequence: TGTGCCAGCGGACTACAAGCAACTAATGAAAAACTGTTTTTT. Encoded protein: CASGLQATNEKLFF. The rearrangement uses TRBV28 and TRBJ1-4; the D is unclear. Trimming took off 8 bases at V and 0 bases at J, with 10 bases between the two ends. The CDR3 covers 14 residues. Germline CDR1 and CDR2: MDHEN and SYDVKM. Combining the CDR3 with reference TRBV28 and TRBJ1-4 gives the whole variable domain DVKVTQSSRYLVKRTGEKVFLECVQDMDHENMFWYRQDPGLGLRLIYFSYDVKMKEKGDIPEGYSVSREKKERFSLILESASTNQTSMYLCASGLQATNEKLFFGSGTQLSVL.